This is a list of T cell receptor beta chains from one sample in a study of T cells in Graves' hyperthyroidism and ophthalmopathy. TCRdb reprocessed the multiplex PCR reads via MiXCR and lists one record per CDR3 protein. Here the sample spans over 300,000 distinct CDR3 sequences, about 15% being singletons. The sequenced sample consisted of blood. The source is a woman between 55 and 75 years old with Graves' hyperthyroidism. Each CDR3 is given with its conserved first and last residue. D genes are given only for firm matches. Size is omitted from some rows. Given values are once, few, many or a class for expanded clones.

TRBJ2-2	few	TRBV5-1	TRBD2	TGCGCCAGCAGCGGCGGGCTAGCGGGAGTCGGCACCGGGGAGCTGTTTTTT	CASSGGLAGVGTGELFF
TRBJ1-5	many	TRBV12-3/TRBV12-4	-	TGTGCCAGCAGTTTAGTAGGCAATCAGCCCCAGCATTTT	CASSLVGNQPQHF
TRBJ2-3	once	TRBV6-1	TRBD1	TGTGCCAGCAGACTAGGACAGGGGGTCACAGATACGCAGTATTTT	CASRLGQGVTDTQYF
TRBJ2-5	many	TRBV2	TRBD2	TGTGCCAGCAGTGAGGGACTAGCGGGAGGGTACCAAGAGACCCAGTACTTC	CASSEGLAGGYQETQYF
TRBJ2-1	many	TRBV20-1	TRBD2	TGCAGTGCCCCGGGACTAGCGGGGACAAGCTCCTACAATGAGCAGTTCTTC	CSAPGLAGTSSYNEQFF
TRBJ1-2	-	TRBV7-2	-	TGTGCCAGCAGCCCAGCGGGGAGTCGGTATGGCTACACCTTC	CASSPAGSRYGYTF
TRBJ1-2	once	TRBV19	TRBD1	TGCGCCAGCCTTTCACTAGGACAGGGGGCTTTGGATGGCTACACCTTC	CASLSLGQGALDGYTF
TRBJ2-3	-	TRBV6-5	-	TGTGCCAGCAGTTTTAGCGGTGGGTCCCCAGATACGCAGTATTTT	CASSFSGGSPDTQYF
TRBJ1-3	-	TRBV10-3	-	TGTGCCATTTCCCAAGGAAACACCATATATTTT	CAISQGNTIYF
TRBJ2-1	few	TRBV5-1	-	TGCGCCAGCAGCTTGGCTCCGATAGGGGCCGGGGTCTACAATGAGCAGTTCTTC	CASSLAPIGAGVYNEQFF
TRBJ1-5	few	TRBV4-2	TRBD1	TGTGCCAGCAGCCGCGGGACAGGGGCTAACAATCAGCCCCAGCATTTT	CASSRGTGANNQPQHF
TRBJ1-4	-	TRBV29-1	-	TGCAGCGTTGGTGGGAGGCCAACTAATGAAAAACTGTTTTTT	CSVGGRPTNEKLFF
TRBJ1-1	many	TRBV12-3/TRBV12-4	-	TGTGCCAGCAGGGGGGCTGCTGAAGCTTTCTTT	CASRGAAEAFF
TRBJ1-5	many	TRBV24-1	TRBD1	TGTGCCACCAGTGATTCTACAGGGGGAAGTCAGCCCCAGCATTTT	CATSDSTGGSQPQHF
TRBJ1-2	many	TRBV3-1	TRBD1	TGTGCCAGCAGCCAAGGGGTCTCCAGGGGGACTTCTGGCTACACCTTC	CASSQGVSRGTSGYTF
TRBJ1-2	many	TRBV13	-	TGTGCCAGCAGCTTACAGGGAGTTCCCTATGGCTACACCTTC	CASSLQGVPYGYTF
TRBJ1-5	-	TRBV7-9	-	TGTGCCTGCCAAGGAGCACAGCGGGAATTGCATTTT	CACQGAQRELHF
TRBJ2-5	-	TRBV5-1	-	TGCGCCAGCAGCTTGGCCGGTACAGGGCGGGAGACCCAGTACTTC	CASSLAGTGRETQYF
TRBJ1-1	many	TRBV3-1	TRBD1	TGTGCCAGCAGCCACGACAGGGACACTGAAGCTTTCTTT	CASSHDRDTEAFF
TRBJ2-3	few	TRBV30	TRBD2	TGTGGGGGGGCTAGCGGGAGTTCAGATACGCAGTATTTT	CGGASGSSDTQYF
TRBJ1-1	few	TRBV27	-	TGTGCCAGCAGTTTGTCTCCAGGGATGAAAACTGAAGCTTTCTTT	CASSLSPGMKTEAFF
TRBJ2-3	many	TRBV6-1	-	TGTGCCAGCAGTCGGAGTTCTGGGGGCGGCACAGATACGCAGTATTTT	CASSRSSGGGTDTQYF
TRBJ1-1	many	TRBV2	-	TGTGCCAGCAGCGCAGGGAACACTGAAGCTTTCTTT	CASSAGNTEAFF
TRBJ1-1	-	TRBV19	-	TGTGCCAGTATTTGGGGAACTGAAGCTTTCTTT	CASIWGTEAFF
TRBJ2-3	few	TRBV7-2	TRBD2	TGTGCCAGCAGCTTAGTTGGCGGGAGTGGTGCGCAGTATTTT	CASSLVGGSGAQYF
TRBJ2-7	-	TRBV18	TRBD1	TGTGCCAGCTCACCGTGGGACAGGGCTATCTACGAGCAGTACTTC	CASSPWDRAIYEQYF
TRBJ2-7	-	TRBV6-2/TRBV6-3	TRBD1	TGTGCCAGCAGTTATCCAGGGGGCTTAAACGAGCAGTACTTC	CASSYPGGLNEQYF
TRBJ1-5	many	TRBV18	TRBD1	TGTGCCAGCTCACCAGGACAGGGGGATAGCAATCAGCCCCAGCATTTT	CASSPGQGDSNQPQHF
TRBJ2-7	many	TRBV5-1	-	TGCGCCAGCAGCTTGGGGCCAGGCAGAGAGGAGCAGTACTTC	CASSLGPGREEQYF
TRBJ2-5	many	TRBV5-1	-	TGCGCCAGCAGCTTGTCGGCAACTCAAGAGACCCAGTACTTC	CASSLSATQETQYF
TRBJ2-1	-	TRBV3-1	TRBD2	TGTGCCAGCAGCCGAGCGGGGCGGACTAGCGGGAGCTATGAGCAGTTCTTC	CASSRAGRTSGSYEQFF
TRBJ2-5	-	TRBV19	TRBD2	TGTGCCAGTAGCGGGGGGGGGCGGGTAGAGACCCAGTACTTC	CASSGGGRVETQYF
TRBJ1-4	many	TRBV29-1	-	TGCAGCGTTGAGCAAGGAGGGGATCGTGAAAAACTGTTTTTT	CSVEQGGDREKLFF
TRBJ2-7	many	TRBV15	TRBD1	TGTGCCACCAGCAGAGAAGGGACAGGAGGACACGAGCAGTACTTC	CATSREGTGGHEQYF
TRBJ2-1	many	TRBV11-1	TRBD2	TGTGCCAGCAGCTCGCCGCGGGGGGGGAGTATGATCAATGAGCAGTTCTTC	CASSSPRGGSMINEQFF
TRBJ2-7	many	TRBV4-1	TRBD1	TGCGCCAGCAGCCAAGATTTTCGACAGGGGGCGGCCGAGCAGTACTTC	CASSQDFRQGAAEQYF
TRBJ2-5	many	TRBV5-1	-	TGCGCCAGCAGCTCCGGAACAGACCAAGAGACCCAGTACTTC	CASSSGTDQETQYF
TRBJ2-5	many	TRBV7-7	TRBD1	TGTGCTAGCAGCTCCGGGACAGGGGGCGGTGAGACCCAGTACTTC	CASSSGTGGGETQYF
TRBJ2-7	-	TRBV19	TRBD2	TGTGCCAGTAGTATAAGAACTAGCGGGTCCTACGAGCAGTACTTC	CASSIRTSGSYEQYF
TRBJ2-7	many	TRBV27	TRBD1	TGTGCCAGCAGTCCGGACAGGGGTGTGACCTACGAGCAGTACTTC	CASSPDRGVTYEQYF
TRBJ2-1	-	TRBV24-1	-	TGTGCCACCAGTGACTACTTCAATGAGCAGTTCTTC	CATSDYFNEQFF
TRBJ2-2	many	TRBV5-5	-	TGTGCCAGCAGCAAGGACTACTTCACCGGGGAGCTGTTTTTT	CASSKDYFTGELFF
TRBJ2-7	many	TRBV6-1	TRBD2	TGTGCCAGCAGAGCCGTAGCGGGAGTTTACGAGCAGTACTTC	CASRAVAGVYEQYF
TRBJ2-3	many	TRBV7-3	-	TGTGCCAGCAGCGCGGACTGGACAGATACGCAGTATTTT	CASSADWTDTQYF
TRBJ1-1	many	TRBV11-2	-	TGTGCCAGCAGCTTTCCGGCTCCGGGGACTGAAGCTTTCTTT	CASSFPAPGTEAFF
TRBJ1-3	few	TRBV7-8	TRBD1	TGTGCCAGCAGCCGCATATTCGGACAGGGGTCGCGAGGAAACACCATATATTTT	CASSRIFGQGSRGNTIYF
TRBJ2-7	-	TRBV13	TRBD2	TGTGCCAGCAGCTTAGGAGCGGGATTATCCCACGAGCAGTACTTC	CASSLGAGLSHEQYF
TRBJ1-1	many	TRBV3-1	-	TGTGCCAGCAGCCAAGATGTCGGAGGGAGTGAAGCTTTCTTT	CASSQDVGGSEAFF
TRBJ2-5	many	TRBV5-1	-	TGCGCCAGCAGTGAAACGGGAGTGGGGGAGACCCAGTACTTC	CASSETGVGETQYF